The rows below give T cell receptor beta chains drawn from one sample of a study of T cells in localized non-small cell lung cancer. Profiled with immunoSEQ multiplex PCR; TCRdb holds only in-frame clones, not every one. The table has about 31,000 clones, 80% to 90% seen once; the top ten hold about 9.3%. Material: peripheral blood, obtained before any cancer treatment. Every receptor here comes from a woman aged 40-69 years with stage I lung adenocarcinoma. Each CDR3 is given with its conserved first and last residue. The D gene is left open where the match is weak. Clone size is not always given. Where it is, it says once, few, many or a class for expanded clones.

D: .
size: .
V: TRBV19
J: TRBJ2-3
CDR3: CASSIGASSTDTQYF
DNA: TGTGCCAGTAGTATCGGCGCATCTAGCACAGATACGCAGTATTTT

D: .
size: .
V: TRBV9
J: TRBJ1-3
CDR3: CASSVASGNTIYF
DNA: TGTGCCAGCAGCGTAGCTTCGGGAAACACCATATATTTT

D: .
size: .
V: TRBV7-3
J: TRBJ1-1
CDR3: CASSQTALNTEAFF
DNA: TGTGCCAGCAGCCAGACGGCCTTGAACACTGAAGCTTTCTTT

D: .
size: .
V: TRBV28
J: TRBJ1-6
CDR3: CASSLRGMGYNSPLHF
DNA: TGTGCCAGCAGTTTGCGGGGGATGGGCTATAATTCACCCCTCCACTTT

D: .
size: .
V: TRBV11-3
J: TRBJ2-2
CDR3: CASSLHGQINTGELFF
DNA: TGTGCCAGCAGCTTACATGGACAGATAAACACCGGGGAGCTGTTTTTT

D: .
size: .
V: TRBV6-5
J: TRBJ1-6
CDR3: CASSYEINSPLHF
DNA: TGTGCCAGCAGTTACGAGATCAATTCACCCCTCCACTTT

D: .
size: .
V: TRBV2
J: TRBJ2-2
CDR3: CASRTQNTGELFF
DNA: TGTGCCAGCCGGACTCAGAACACCGGGGAGCTGTTTTTT

D: .
size: .
V: TRBV6-6
J: TRBJ1-2
CDR3: CASSPGSGYTF
DNA: TGTGCCAGCAGTCCAGGGAGCGGCTACACCTTC

D: .
size: .
V: TRBV18
J: TRBJ2-7
CDR3: CASSPRSYEQYF
DNA: TGTGCCAGCTCACCCCGGTCTTACGAGCAGTACTTC

D: .
size: once
V: TRBV2
J: TRBJ1-5
CDR3: CASRDTYSNQPQHF
DNA: TGTGCCAGCAGAGACACTTATAGCAATCAGCCCCAGCATTTT

D: .
size: .
V: TRBV5-7
J: TRBJ2-5
CDR3: CASSLLQGEETQYF
DNA: TGTGCCAGCAGCTTGTTACAGGGCGAAGAGACCCAGTACTTC

D: .
size: .
V: TRBV28
J: TRBJ2-1
CDR3: CASSLSPQLVFPGPPSGNEQFF
DNA: TGTGCCAGCAGTTTAAGCCCCCAGTTAGTATTCCCCGGCCCCCCCTCCGGTAATGAGCAGTTCTTC

D: .
size: .
V: TRBV4-1
J: TRBJ2-7
CDR3: CASSQQEGGVYEQYF
DNA: TGCGCCAGCAGCCAACAAGAGGGGGGGGTCTACGAGCAGTACTTC

D: .
size: .
V: TRBV6-8
J: TRBJ1-1
CDR3: CASRDNTEAFF
DNA: TGTGCCAGCAGAGACAACACTGAAGCTTTCTTT

D: .
size: .
V: TRBV28
J: TRBJ1-4
CDR3: CASSTHGVGNEKLFF
DNA: TGTGCCAGCAGCACCCACGGGGTCGGGAATGAAAAACTGTTTTTT

D: TRBD1
size: .
V: TRBV30
J: TRBJ2-3
CDR3: CAWRSGQDDTDTQYF
DNA: TGTGCCTGGAGGTCGGGACAGGACGACACAGATACGCAGTATTTT